The clone carrying this T cell receptor (beta chain) was seen repeatedly, ten times or more. The antigen is not known. This sample stems from a study of CD8 T cells in ankylosing spondylitis. General study results and limits: Disease-linked clones, CD8+, were relatively rare in peripheral blood. Earlier work had already found some motif variants in reactive arthritis synovial fluid and blood. Apparently characteristic of ankylosing spondylitis blood was a TCR beta motif (about eight highly homologous variants).

Construction of TCR beta libraries was performed using quantitative 5'-RACE with molecular barcodes. TCRdb reprocessed the 5' RACE reads with MiXCR, giving one entry per CDR3 protein. This repertoire shows fewer than 400,000 distinct CDR3 sequences, 14% to 15% found once; its top ten account for 0.9% to 1.2%. Germline CDR1 and CDR2: SGHAT and FQDESV (reference sequence). This CDR3 has 18 residues. Trimming took 7 bases from V and 1 from J, leaving 25 bases between them. The receptor comes from a male donor with ankylosing spondylitis or in good health (not recorded which). Sequencing was performed on blood, either unsorted or a sorted T cell fraction (not recorded which). This chain links TRBV11-1 with TRBJ1-1; no firm D call. As DNA, the CDR3 is TGTGCCAGCAACTCGAGCGTGAGCCCCGGGAACACGAACACTGAAGCTTTCTTT. Its translation: CASNSSVSPGNTNTEAFF.